This T cell receptor (beta chain) was identified during a study of T cell responses to AZD1222 COVID-19 vaccine. Assay: immunoSEQ multiplex PCR; the TCRdb copy retains only in-frame clones and omits some. The sample lists over 150,000 clones, approximately 93% occurring once. V gave up 5 bases and J gave up 11 bases; unmatched junction bases: 14. The CDR3 runs to 14 residues. Germline CDR1 LGHDT, CDR2 YNNKEL (reference sequence). The receptor comes from an adult who received the AZD1222 COVID-19 vaccine. The source was peripheral blood, collected 28 days after the second AZD1222 dose. The chain is built from TRBV3-1 (or the pseudogene TRBV3-2) and TRBJ1-1, with 7 bases that match TRBD1. DNA of the CDR3: TGTGCCAGCAGCTTTCAGGGACAGACGGTGGGGGCTTTCTTT. Residues: CASSFQGQTVGAFF.